The 14 T cell receptor beta chains below come from one sample, sequenced in a study of T-cell memory formation after mild COVID-19. TCRdb passed the 5' RACE reads through MiXCR, listing each CDR3 protein once. The data hold a few hundred thousand distinct CDR3 sequences, with 21% observed a single time. The sequencing sample was made of PBMCs or a T cell subset sorted from them (not recorded which). These receptors all stem from an adult woman who had mild COVID-19 (a few samples of this study predate the infection). Cell type and time point are not known.

The table lists this clonotype with a few counts. The rearrangement uses TRBV7-9 and TRBJ1-4; possible D gene TRBD1, 5 bases. Germline-derived CDR1 and CDR2 are SEHNR and FQNEAQ (reference sequence). The length of the CDR3 is 14 residues. Trimming stripped 3 bases from V and 4 bases from J, with 9 bases between. The CDR3 sequence is CASSLGGGNEKLFF. In DNA form, the CDR3 reads TGTGCCAGCAGCTTGGGGGGAGGTAATGAAAAACTGTTTTTT.

The sample holds a few counts of this clonotype. The chain recombines TRBV29-1 with TRBJ2-5; D gene ambiguous. V was shortened by 8 bases and J by 2 bases, with 9 bases between the two germline ends. Germline V gene lookup returns CDR1 SQVTM and CDR2 ANQGSEA. This CDR3 is built from 11 residues. In nucleotides, the CDR3 is TGCAGCTCGGGCCAACAAGAGACCCAGTACTTC. Encoded protein: CSSGQQETQYF.

The J gene is TRBJ2-7, the V gene TRBV12-3 or TRBV12-4, with 9 positions matching TRBD1. CDR3 length: 16 residues. J was trimmed by 2 bases and V by 4 bases; bases with no gene match: 9. CDR3: CASSSNRDRDPYEQYF. CDR3 DNA sequence: TGTGCCAGCAGTTCCAACCGGGACAGGGACCCCTACGAGCAGTACTTC.

The chain carries TRBV24-1 and TRBJ1-5; tentative D call: TRBD1 (5 bases). Germline loops: CDR1 KGHDR, CDR2 SFDVKD. V was pared by 4 bases and J by 9 bases, with 15 bases between. The CDR3 runs to 14 residues. The CDR3 bases are TGTGCCACCAGTGACGCAACGGGGCCCACGCCCCAGCATTTT. Its translation is CATSDATGPTPQHF.

The chain links TRBV10-3 to TRBJ2-7; D is unclear. The CDR3 contains 16 residues. Trimming left V 0 bases short and J 0 bases short, with 12 bases between. In germline, CDR1 is ENHRY, CDR2 SYGVKD. Here the CDR3 DNA reads TGTGCCATCAGTGAGTCAGGGCGGAGAGACTCCTACGAGCAGTACTTC. This codes for CAISESGRRDSYEQYF.

Only a few counts were recorded for this clonotype. This rearrangement joins TRBV10-3 to TRBJ2-3, with 12 bases fitting TRBD2. Germline V CDR1 and CDR2: ENHRY, SYGVKD. The CDR3 contains 15 residues. Trimming took 8 bases from V and 6 from J; bases not matched to a gene: 9. CDR3 sequence: CAIPTTSGSWDTQYF. The CDR3, as DNA: TGTGCCATCCCGACGACTAGCGGGAGTTGGGATACGCAGTATTTT.

This clonotype appeared a few times. This chain connects TRBV3-1 to TRBJ2-7; no firm D call. V was trimmed by 1 base and J by 3 bases, leaving 10 bases between them. The germline V gene has CDR1 LGHDT and CDR2 YNNKEL (reference sequence). This CDR3 spans 14 amino acids. The CDR3 here is CASSQGVGGYEQYF. In nucleotides, the CDR3 is TGTGCCAGCAGCCAAGGCGTGGGCGGCTACGAGCAGTACTTC.

The rearrangement links TRBV6-5 to TRBJ2-5; a weak D match, TRBD2 (6 bases). The CDR3 runs 13 residues. Germline V CDR1 and CDR2: MNHEY, SVGAGI. Trimming stripped 4 bases from V and 3 bases from J, with 9 bases between. The CDR3 spells CASSLGTEETQYF. DNA for the CDR3: TGTGCCAGCAGTTTGGGGACTGAAGAGACCCAGTACTTC.

In its sample, this clonotype was seen a few times. The chain employs TRBV5-1 and TRBJ1-1; a weak D match, TRBD1 (6 bases). The CDR3 runs 13 residues. Germline CDR1 and CDR2: SGHRS and YFSETQ. The V end was cut by 3 bases, the J end by 5 bases, with 11 bases between. Written as DNA, the CDR3 is TGCGCCAGCAGCTGGGGGGGGGCAACTGAAGCTTTCTTT. It codes for CASSWGGATEAFF.

This clonotype appeared a few times. This chain joins TRBV5-1 and TRBJ2-4; TRBD1 matches at 10 bases. J gave up 3 bases and V 4 bases, and 7 bases lay outside the gene matches. The CDR3 extends over 16 amino acids. Germline-derived CDR1 and CDR2 are SGHRS and YFSETQ. The CDR3 is CASSTGTGAHKNIQYF. CDR3 nucleotides: TGCGCCAGCAGCACCGGGACAGGGGCCCACAAAAACATTCAGTACTTC. Full variable domain (missing parts from reference TRBV5-1 and TRBJ2-4): KAGVTQTPRYLIKTRGQQVTLSCSPISGHRSVSWYQQTPGQGLQFLFEYFSETQRNKGNFPGRFSGRQFSNSRSEMNVSTLELGDSALYLCASSTGTGAHKNIQYFGAGTRLSVL.

The chain uses TRBV10-3 and TRBJ1-2, with TRBD1 as a possible D gene (5 bases). Germline CDR1 is ENHRY and CDR2 is SYGVKD. This CDR3 is built from 11 residues. Trimming shortened V by 11 bases and J by 6 bases, and 13 bases separated the two germline ends. The CDR3 region has the DNA TGTGCCGTAGGCAGGGCGAATGGCTACACCTTC. This sequence encodes CAVGRANGYTF.

The chain combines TRBV24-1 with TRBJ1-5, with 7 bases fitting TRBD1. Germline V gives CDR1 KGHDR, CDR2 SFDVKD. This CDR3 is 13 amino acids long. The V and J ends lost 9 bases and 9 bases, in that order; junction bases with no gene match: 10. The CDR3 DNA sequence: TGTGCCACCGGTTCAAACAGGGGTTGGCCCCAGCATTTT. It is translated as CATGSNRGWPQHF.

The chain links TRBV15 to TRBJ1-1; D is uncertain. Between the trimmed V and J ends, which lost 0 bases and 0 bases, there was a span of 8 bases. The CDR3 contains 15 residues. From germline, CDR1 is LNHNV and CDR2 YYDKDF (reference sequence). The CDR3 bases are TGTGCCACCAGCAGAGATCTGGCAGTGAACACTGAAGCTTTCTTT. Its protein is CATSRDLAVNTEAFF.

This clonotype was recorded a few times. The CDR3 does not close with the conserved phenylalanine or tryptophan, likely indicating a read error. The DNA is omitted, as the CDR3 cannot be located on it reliably, and the CDR3 follows TCRdb's listing. The V and J genes are TRBV7-2 and TRBJ2-7; the table's TRBD2 call for D was not verified on the DNA. The CDR3 length equals 11 residues, ends included. Looked up from germline, CDR1 is SGHTA and CDR2 is FQGNSA. The CDR3: CASSLACQNPL.